These 3 T cell receptor beta chains share one sample of origin, sequenced in a study of OX40 agonist ivuxolimab in advanced cancers. Library generation was performed with the immunoSEQ multiplex PCR assay. Imported from immuneACCESS, the table was reduced by TCRdb to in-frame sequences with V and J called. These copies leave out some clones; in studies compared against another copy, an unresolved V gene accounts for under half, and the cause of the remainder is not known. This sample has approximately 25,000 clones in its table, and around 81% of those were observed once. About a third of the sample comes from the top ten. Source: CD4+ or CD8+ T cells sorted from blood, taken in a trial of the OX40 agonist ivuxolimab. The receptors stem from an adult with an advanced solid tumor such as melanoma, head and neck, liver or kidney cancer.

The chain combines TRBV19 with TRBJ1-1; D unclear. This CDR3 spans 14 amino acids. The germline CDR1 and CDR2 sequences are LNHDA and SQIVND (reference sequence). V lost 3 bases and J 2 bases, leaving 10 bases between the germline ends. CDR3 nucleotide sequence: TGTGCCAGTAGTATGGCTGATTCTAACACTGAAGCTTTCTTT. Translated, it gives CASSMADSNTEAFF.

The CDR3 protein is CASSPARAGTDTQYF. CDR3 in DNA: TGTGCCAGCAGCCCTGCGAGAGCGGGCACAGATACGCAGTATTTT. The chain combines TRBV6-6 with TRBJ2-3, with D possibly being TRBD2 (5 bases). The CDR3 totals 15 residues. Per the germline V gene, CDR1 is MNHNY and CDR2 is SVGAGI (reference sequence). V lost 6 bases to trimming and J lost 1 base, with 14 bases between them.

The rearrangement joins TRBV30 to TRBJ2-1; 9 nucleotides line up with TRBD1. Germline V lookup: CDR1 GTSNPN, CDR2 SVGIG (reference sequence). Trimming took 0 bases from V and 8 from J; bases not matched to a gene: 17. The CDR3 is 18 amino acids. The CDR3 DNA follows: TGTGCCTGGAGTGTGTTGGCTTCTTCCGGGACAGGGTGGGATGAGCAGTTCTTC. It yields the protein CAWSVLASSGTGWDEQFF.